This T cell receptor beta chain was found in a study of cytomegalovirus exposure and HLA in healthy donors. Study-wide results and caveats: Trimming of TCR beta V- and J-genes showed a link, identified in a later analysis, to a missense DCLRE1C variant.

From germline, CDR1 is WSHSY and CDR2 SAAADI. The CDR3 runs 13 residues. The V end was cut by 3 bases, the J end by 5 bases, with 10 bases between. This clone was seen a single time. Its antigen is not identified. 60 Vbeta and 13 Jbeta primers were used in PCR. The table came from immunoSEQ multiplex PCR; TCRdb's copy has only in-frame clones and leaves some out. The data hold approximately 120,000 clones, with roughly three quarters observed a single time. The V and J genes are TRBV10-2 and TRBJ1-1; the D is unclear. Sequences were obtained from PBMCs. The TCR was taken from a woman between 40 and 55 years old in good health and CMV-seropositive. The CDR3 is CASSEVRSTEAFF. The CDR3 DNA reads as TGCGCCAGCAGTGAAGTTCGGTCAACTGAAGCTTTCTTT.